The 14 T cell receptor beta chains given below trace back to one sample, sequenced in a study of Ad26.COV2.S vaccination and SARS-CoV-2 variants. Treatment noted: some 20 received Ad26.COV2.S at low or high dose, single or two shots; 5 received placebo; per-sample allocation not given. Sampling was done on day 63 after the first vaccine or placebo injection. TCRdb keeps only in-frame clones here, not all; method: immunoSEQ multiplex PCR. The profile shows more than 300,000 clones, around nine tenths of them singletons. The sample in question was peripheral blood, obtained in a trial of Ad26.COV2.S vaccine versus placebo. The receptor set was obtained from a person between 18 and 65 years old who received the Ad26.COV2.S COVID-19 vaccine or a placebo.

The chain couples TRBV19 to TRBJ1-6; D gene ambiguous. The V end lost 6 bases, the J end lost 3 bases, and 9 bases lay between the germline ends. Germline V gene data show CDR1 as LNHDA and CDR2 as SQIVND (reference sequence). The CDR3 covers 14 residues. As DNA, the CDR3 is TGTGCCAGTAGCCTTGGGTACTATAATTCACCCCTCCACTTT. The encoded protein is CASSLGYYNSPLHF.

The chain couples TRBV24-1 to TRBJ1-4; possibly TRBD1 for D (5 bases). CDR3 length equals 14 residues. Looked up from germline, CDR1 is KGHDR and CDR2 is SFDVKD. V was shortened by 4 bases and J by 7 bases, with 12 bases between the two germline ends. This chain's CDR3 is CATSEGVLAEKLFF. The CDR3 coding sequence is TGTGCCACCAGTGAGGGGGTCCTAGCTGAAAAACTGTTTTTT.

CDR3: CSVEDSYEQYF. CDR3 bases: TGCAGCGTTGAAGACAGCTACGAGCAGTACTTC. This sequence joins TRBV29-1 and TRBJ2-7; D uncertain. Trimming took off 0 bases at V and 3 bases at J, with 3 bases between the two ends. The CDR3 totals 11 residues. CDR1 and CDR2 (germline): SQVTM, ANQGSEA.

V and J are TRBV4-1 and TRBJ2-7; D is perhaps TRBD1 (6 bases). This CDR3 is built from 14 residues. Germline CDR1 MGHRA, CDR2 YSYEKL. V was trimmed by 3 bases and J by 2 bases, leaving 11 bases between them. This chain's CDR3 is CASSQAGAAYEQYF. In DNA form, the CDR3 reads TGCGCCAGCAGCCAGGCAGGGGCGGCCTACGAGCAGTACTTC.

This clone was counted only a few times. The chain has TRBV4-2 and TRBJ2-1; D is perhaps TRBD1 or TRBD2 (5 bases each). The CDR3 has 16 amino acids. Germline V gene sequence: CDR1 LGHNA, CDR2 YNFKEQ. V was trimmed by 7 bases and J by 0 bases, leaving 16 bases between them. The CDR3 DNA reads as TGTGCCAGCAAAGTGGGAGACAGTCTCTCCTACAATGAGCAGTTCTTC. This codes for CASKVGDSLSYNEQFF.

Concerning this clone: A read error may account for a junction end that differs from germline. The rearrangement links TRBV9 to TRBJ2-1; D may be TRBD2 (6 bases). Germline CDR1 and CDR2: SGDLS and YYNGEE. The CDR3 has 16 residues. CDR3 in DNA: TGTGCCAGCAGCGCCCGATATCATCCCGGAGACATTGGGGAGGTCTTC. Its protein product is CASSARYHPGDIGEVF.

The chain combines TRBV25-1 with TRBJ1-2; 7 bases are a match to TRBD1. Germline CDR1 MGHDK, CDR2 SYGVNS. Trimming cost V 6 bases and J 1 base; bases outside gene matches: 5. The CDR3 is 14 residues long. CDR3 coding DNA: TGTGCCAGCAGGGGGGACAGATTTAACTATGGCTACACCTTC. Protein: CASRGDRFNYGYTF.

The chain joins TRBV12-3 or TRBV12-4 to TRBJ1-2; 7 bases line up with TRBD1. Trimming at V came to 6 bases and at J to 2 bases, leaving 3 bases not matched to a gene. This CDR3 contains 13 residues. CDR3 protein: CASSQGQNYGYTF. In DNA form, the CDR3 reads TGTGCCAGCAGCCAGGGACAGAACTATGGCTACACCTTC.

The chain carries TRBV9 and TRBJ2-7; 9 bases fit TRBD2. Trimming took 1 base from V and 4 from J; bases not matched to a gene: 3. From germline, CDR1 is SGDLS and CDR2 YYNGEE. This CDR3 region has 14 residues. CDR3 DNA sequence: TGTGCCAGCAGCGTACTAGCGGGGAATTACGAGCAGTACTTC. It yields the protein CASSVLAGNYEQYF.

As for this clone: This sample includes further DNA sequences coding for the same CDR3. V is TRBV2 and J is TRBJ2-2; the match to TRBD1 covers 10 bases. The CDR3 totals 15 residues. V dropped 6 bases and J dropped 8; count of bases not matched to a gene: 9. CDR1 is SNHLY and CDR2 is FYNNEI in the germline V gene. Here the CDR3 DNA reads TGTGCCAGCAGGGGGACAGGGGCAGGCACTGGGGAGCTGTTTTTT. Translated, it gives CASRGTGAGTGELFF.

The genes are TRBV7-9 and TRBJ2-5; TRBD2 might be the D (5 bases). V was pared by 5 bases and J by 5 bases, with 12 bases between. The CDR3 has 13 amino acids. Germline V gene data show CDR1 as SEHNR and CDR2 as FQNEAQ (reference sequence). The CDR3 is CASSPGLGETQYF. The CDR3 nucleotides are TGTGCCAGCAGCCCAGGACTCGGCGAGACCCAGTACTTC.

This clone is a singleton in its sample. V is TRBV13 and J is TRBJ2-3, with D perhaps TRBD2 (6 bases). Germline-derived CDR1 and CDR2 are PRHDT and FYEKMQ (reference sequence). Deletions cut 3 bases from V and 2 bases from J, with 12 bases between. The CDR3 consists of 15 residues. The CDR3 nucleotides read TGTGCCAGCAGCTTGGGGACTTTTAACACAGATACGCAGTATTTT. Encoded protein: CASSLGTFNTDTQYF.

The rearrangement joins TRBV11-2 to TRBJ2-7, with 8 bases aligning to TRBD2. The CDR3 has 19 residues. V dropped 3 bases and J dropped 2; count of bases not matched to a gene: 18. CDR1 and CDR2 from the germline V gene are SGHAT and FQNNGV. CDR3 DNA sequence: TGTGCCAGCAGCTTGACATTGGTTTCTAGCGGGCGAAGAGCCTACGAGCAGTACTTC. This codes for CASSLTLVSSGRRAYEQYF.

The CDR3 is CASSRKDNRNTEAFF. The CDR3 bases are TGTGCCAGCAGTCGGAAGGACAACCGGAACACTGAAGCTTTCTTT. The chain couples TRBV6-5 to TRBJ1-1, with a tentative D call TRBD1 (5 bases). V was shortened by 5 bases and J by 1 base, with 14 bases between the two germline ends. Germline V gene data show CDR1 as MNHEY and CDR2 as SVGAGI. This CDR3 comprises 15 residues.